This record covers a single TCR beta chain. Its target is not known. MiXCR, run by TCRdb on the 5' RACE reads, gives a single entry per CDR3 protein. The sample contains about 220,000 distinct CDR3 sequences, 6% to 9% of which appear only once. This record belongs to a study of identical twins. The CDR3 length is 14 residues. Trimming removed 8 bases at V and 0 bases at J, with 12 bases between. CDR1 and CDR2 from the germline V gene are SGHDN and FVKESK. Study-wide points: Twins showed weaker excess sharing in their beta out-of-frame sequences. Analyses of zero insertions could, in part, be confounded by invariant MAIT and iNKT cells. Among out-of-frame alpha sequences shared by twins, low generation probability occurred in excess.

A further study also used this sample, focusing on yellow fever vaccine responses in identical twins.

The sample consisted of memory (CD45RO+) T cells sorted from blood. The TCR was taken from a woman in her late teens or twenties in good health. The V gene is TRBV14, the J gene TRBJ2-3; D not certain. The CDR3 spells CASSALGSTDTQYF. The CDR3 DNA reads TGTGCCAGCTCAGCCTTAGGAAGCACAGATACGCAGTATTTT. The full variable domain, with the rest looked up from reference TRBV14 and TRBJ2-3, is EAGVTQFPSHSVIEKGQTVTLRCDPISGHDNLYWYRRVMGKEIKFLLHFVKESKQDESGMPNNRFLAERTGGTYSTLKVQPAELEDSGVYFCASSALGSTDTQYFGPGTRLTVL.